The T cell receptor beta chain described here comes from a study of blood T cell repertoires in COVID-19. The CDR3 is 14 residues long. Germline loops: CDR1 KGHDR, CDR2 SFDVKD. V was pared by 11 bases and J by 6 bases, with 11 bases of the junction left unmatched. The data were produced by immunoSEQ multiplex PCR, yet TCRdb's version contains in-frame clones alone and is incomplete. There are 100,000 to 150,000 clones in the sample; about four fifths occur only once, and 12% lies in the top ten. The sequencing input was peripheral blood. The chain has TRBV24-1 and TRBJ1-2; TRBD1 matches at 10 bases. This clonotype was sampled from a man in his 60s with acute or convalescent COVID-19. CDR3 residues: CASSGTGVNHGYTF. CDR3 DNA sequence: TGTGCCAGTTCCGGGACAGGGGTGAACCATGGCTACACCTTC.